In its sample, the clone carrying this T cell receptor beta chain was seen once. The antigen is not known. The repertoire was sequenced with immunoSEQ multiplex PCR; TCRdb's copy has only in-frame clones and lacks some. The data hold 90,000 to 100,000 clones, with roughly 85% observed a single time. This record comes from a study of radiotherapy plus CTLA-4 blockade in lung cancer. Overall study findings and caveats: Blood saw expansion of tumor-derived TCR clones after radiotherapy plus ipilimumab.

CTLA-4 blockade using ipilimumab, together with focal radiation, was received by patients with chemo-refractory metastatic non-small-cell lung cancer. The starting material was peripheral blood, obtained from a patient treated with radiotherapy plus ipilimumab. This TCR came from a human donor with non-small cell lung cancer that progressed on radiotherapy plus ipilimumab.

CDR3 region: CASSLPTGSGNTIYF. As DNA, the CDR3 is TGTGCCAGCAGCCTACCAACAGGGTCTGGAAACACCATATATTTT. The chain has TRBV5-4 and TRBJ1-3, with D maybe TRBD1 (6 bases). From germline, CDR1 is SGHNT and CDR2 YYREEE (reference sequence). The CDR3 covers 15 residues. The germline V and J ends were trimmed by 4 bases and 1 base, with 12 bases remaining between them.